The clone carrying this TCR beta chain has just a few counts. No antigen is known for it. The CDR3 runs 13 residues. The V end was cut by 0 bases, the J end by 5 bases, with 7 bases between. Germline loops: CDR1 SEHNR, CDR2 FQNEAQ (reference sequence). These data originate in a study of T cells in Graves' hyperthyroidism and ophthalmopathy. Ophthalmopathy cases met thresholds of Clinical Activity Score at least 3, NOSPECS grade at least 4 and duration under 3 months. Exclusion criteria comprised uncontrolled infection, other autoimmune disease, pregnancy or lactation. General study findings and limits: The model made its ophthalmopathy prediction, and onset followed a median approximately six months later. Ophthalmopathy and stable hyperthyroidism were told apart by a 13 V-J model.

TCR beta CDR3 regions were amplified from RNA. The TCR CDR3 first-round RT-PCR relied on the HTBI primer set. TCRdb re-derived calls from the multiplex PCR reads in MiXCR, one entry per CDR3 protein. Here the sample spans over 350,000 distinct CDR3 sequences, about 15% being singletons. The source of this sequence is a man in his late teens or twenties with Graves' ophthalmopathy. The V call is TRBV7-9, the J call TRBJ1-1; D is unclear. The sequenced material came from blood. CDR3 loop: CASSLAVRTEAFF. The DNA for the CDR3 is TGTGCCAGCAGCTTAGCGGTCAGGACTGAAGCTTTCTTT.